A selection of T cell receptor beta chains follows, all from one sample in a study of control samples from healthy donors and cancer patients. Here immunoSEQ multiplex PCR was the method, and the copy in TCRdb shows in-frame clones only, minus some. The sample lists 95,000 to 100,000 clones, approximately 82% occurring once. The sequencing sample was made of blood. These receptors were obtained from a man in his 60s in good health. Both conserved end residues are part of each CDR3. D genes are given only for firm matches. Clone size is stated in some rows and not others, as once, few, many or a class when expanded.

d_call: .
clone_size: .
v_call: TRBV7-8
j_call: TRBJ2-3
cdr3_nt: TGTGCCAGCAGCCGATGGGGGGGCACGACAGATACGCAGTATTTT
cdr3_aa: CASSRWGGTTDTQYF

d_call: .
clone_size: .
v_call: TRBV7-2
j_call: TRBJ2-5
cdr3_nt: TGTGCCAGCAGCCCGAGCGGGCCCCAGTACTTC
cdr3_aa: CASSPSGPQYF

d_call: .
clone_size: .
v_call: TRBV30
j_call: TRBJ1-1
cdr3_nt: TGTGCCTGGAGTATAGCCACTGAAGCTTTCTTT
cdr3_aa: CAWSIATEAFF

d_call: TRBD2
clone_size: .
v_call: TRBV10-2
j_call: TRBJ2-1
cdr3_nt: TGCGCCAACAAAGGCCCAGGGACTAGCGGGGGGTTCTCCTACAATGAGCAGTTCTTC
cdr3_aa: CANKGPGTSGGFSYNEQFF

d_call: .
clone_size: once
v_call: TRBV29-1
j_call: TRBJ2-7
cdr3_nt: TGCAGCGCCGCTGTGGGTTACGAGCAGTACTTC
cdr3_aa: CSAAVGYEQYF

d_call: TRBD2
clone_size: .
v_call: TRBV5-1
j_call: TRBJ2-1
cdr3_nt: TGCGCCAGCAGCTTGGGCGGGAGGCCGGGGGATGAGCAGTTCTTC
cdr3_aa: CASSLGGRPGDEQFF

d_call: .
clone_size: .
v_call: TRBV6-5
j_call: TRBJ2-3
cdr3_nt: TGTGCCAGCAGCCGGACGACAGATACGCAGTATTTT
cdr3_aa: CASSRTTDTQYF

d_call: .
clone_size: .
v_call: TRBV20-1
j_call: TRBJ2-1
cdr3_nt: TGCAGTGCTAGTAGATTAGAGGGGAATGAGCAGTTCTTC
cdr3_aa: CSASRLEGNEQFF

d_call: .
clone_size: .
v_call: TRBV14
j_call: TRBJ1-5
cdr3_nt: TGTGCCACCGACCCACCACGGTCAGGGGACCATCAGCCCCAGCATTTT
cdr3_aa: CATDPPRSGDHQPQHF

d_call: .
clone_size: .
v_call: TRBV5-4
j_call: TRBJ1-1
cdr3_nt: TGTGCCAGCAGCTTTTATGTCCCGTTGAACACTGAAGCTTTCTTT
cdr3_aa: CASSFYVPLNTEAFF

d_call: TRBD1
clone_size: once
v_call: TRBV5-1
j_call: TRBJ1-4
cdr3_nt: TGCGCCAGCAGCGCTACAGGGGGTGGTAATGAAAAACTGTTTTTT
cdr3_aa: CASSATGGGNEKLFF

d_call: TRBD2
clone_size: .
v_call: TRBV4-2
j_call: TRBJ2-1
cdr3_nt: TGTGCCAGCAGCCAAGGGGCGGGGGGTACCTACAATGAGCAGTTCTTC
cdr3_aa: CASSQGAGGTYNEQFF

d_call: .
clone_size: .
v_call: TRBV5-1
j_call: TRBJ2-2
cdr3_nt: TGCGCCAGCAGCTTGTACCCCGGGGAGCTGTTTTTT
cdr3_aa: CASSLYPGELFF

d_call: .
clone_size: .
v_call: TRBV6-5
j_call: TRBJ2-3
cdr3_nt: TGTGCCAGCAGTCGGGACGGCCCCACAGATACGCAGTATTTT
cdr3_aa: CASSRDGPTDTQYF

d_call: TRBD2
clone_size: .
v_call: TRBV29-1
j_call: TRBJ2-7
cdr3_nt: TGCAGCGTTGGGGGACTAGCTTACGAGCAGTACTTC
cdr3_aa: CSVGGLAYEQYF

d_call: .
clone_size: .
v_call: TRBV30
j_call: TRBJ2-2
cdr3_nt: TGTGCCTGGAGTGTACAACAGAGCTTCACCGGGGAGCTGTTTTTT
cdr3_aa: CAWSVQQSFTGELFF

d_call: TRBD1
clone_size: once
v_call: TRBV29-1
j_call: TRBJ2-2
cdr3_nt: TGCAGCGTTAGGACAGGAGGTGCCGGGGAGCTGTTTTTT
cdr3_aa: CSVRTGGAGELFF

d_call: TRBD1
clone_size: .
v_call: TRBV30
j_call: TRBJ2-4
cdr3_nt: TGTGCCTGGAGGGTAAGGGGGGGGACAGGGCCCAACATTCAGTACTTC
cdr3_aa: CAWRVRGGTGPNIQYF

d_call: .
clone_size: .
v_call: TRBV30
j_call: TRBJ2-5
cdr3_nt: TGTGCCTGGTCCCAAGAGACCCAGTACTTC
cdr3_aa: CAWSQETQYF

d_call: TRBD1
clone_size: few
v_call: TRBV30
j_call: TRBJ2-5
cdr3_nt: TGTGCCTGGAGACAGGGGGTGGCCCAGTACTTC
cdr3_aa: CAWRQGVAQYF

d_call: .
clone_size: .
v_call: TRBV6-4
j_call: TRBJ2-1
cdr3_nt: TGTGCCAGTTCAACGAGCTCCTACAATGAGCAGTTCTTC
cdr3_aa: CASSTSSYNEQFF

d_call: .
clone_size: .
v_call: TRBV20-1
j_call: TRBJ2-3
cdr3_nt: TGCAGTGCTAGTTATCGGACACCCGGGGGAGATACGCAGTATTTT
cdr3_aa: CSASYRTPGGDTQYF

d_call: .
clone_size: .
v_call: TRBV24-1
j_call: TRBJ2-1
cdr3_nt: TGTGCCACCAGTGATGCGTGGGCCGAACACAATGAGCAGTTCTTC
cdr3_aa: CATSDAWAEHNEQFF

d_call: TRBD2
clone_size: .
v_call: TRBV4-2
j_call: TRBJ2-3
cdr3_nt: TGTGCCAGCAGCCAAGACAGCGGGAGGGCCGAGGATACGCAGTATTTT
cdr3_aa: CASSQDSGRAEDTQYF

d_call: .
clone_size: .
v_call: TRBV7-2
j_call: TRBJ2-1
cdr3_nt: TGTGCCAGCAGCTTAGCAGGGCGGCGTAATTTTGTGTATGAGCAGTTCTTC
cdr3_aa: CASSLAGRRNFVYEQFF

d_call: .
clone_size: .
v_call: TRBV4-2
j_call: TRBJ2-7
cdr3_nt: TGTGCCAGCAGCCCTGGGGGGTACGAGCAGTACTTC
cdr3_aa: CASSPGGYEQYF

d_call: .
clone_size: .
v_call: TRBV5-1
j_call: TRBJ1-2
cdr3_nt: TGCGCCAGCAGCTTGGCCGGGGATGGGGACTATGGCTACACCTTC
cdr3_aa: CASSLAGDGDYGYTF

d_call: TRBD1
clone_size: .
v_call: TRBV9
j_call: TRBJ2-5
cdr3_nt: TGTGCCAGCAGCCCCTCGACAGGGATGGTTGCAGAGACCCAGTACTTC
cdr3_aa: CASSPSTGMVAETQYF

d_call: TRBD1
clone_size: .
v_call: TRBV7-2
j_call: TRBJ1-4
cdr3_nt: TGTGCCAGCAGCTTACTGGGACAGGGAGTTACTAATGAAAAACTGTTTTTT
cdr3_aa: CASSLLGQGVTNEKLFF

d_call: .
clone_size: .
v_call: TRBV5-6
j_call: TRBJ2-6
cdr3_nt: TGTGCCAGCAGCCGGGCCGTTAGCTCTGGGGCCAACGTCCTGACTTTC
cdr3_aa: CASSRAVSSGANVLTF

d_call: TRBD1
clone_size: .
v_call: TRBV7-9
j_call: TRBJ1-1
cdr3_nt: TGTGCCAGCAGCGCACCGGGACAGGGTCCGGCTGAAGCTTTCTTT
cdr3_aa: CASSAPGQGPAEAFF

d_call: TRBD2
clone_size: few
v_call: TRBV2
j_call: TRBJ2-2
cdr3_nt: TGTGCCAGCAGTGGAGACGGACTAGCGGGAGGGGTCGGCACCGGGGAGCTGTTTTTT
cdr3_aa: CASSGDGLAGGVGTGELFF

d_call: TRBD2
clone_size: .
v_call: TRBV24-1
j_call: TRBJ2-3
cdr3_nt: TGTGCCACCAGTGAGGGACTAGCGGGAGTTTCAGATACGCAGTATTTT
cdr3_aa: CATSEGLAGVSDTQYF

d_call: TRBD2
clone_size: .
v_call: TRBV18
j_call: TRBJ2-7
cdr3_nt: TGTGCCAGCTCAGTAGCGGGTTACGAGCAGTACTTC
cdr3_aa: CASSVAGYEQYF

d_call: TRBD2
clone_size: .
v_call: TRBV24-1
j_call: TRBJ2-7
cdr3_nt: TGTGCCACCAGTGATTCAGCAGCGGGAGCTCTGAACGAGCAGTACTTC
cdr3_aa: CATSDSAAGALNEQYF

d_call: TRBD1
clone_size: .
v_call: TRBV5-6
j_call: TRBJ1-2
cdr3_nt: TGTGCCAGCAGCTTGGGAGCCGACATCAAAAACAGGGGGCACGGCTACACCTTC
cdr3_aa: CASSLGADIKNRGHGYTF

d_call: .
clone_size: .
v_call: TRBV5-4
j_call: TRBJ1-1
cdr3_nt: TGTGCCAGCAGCTTGGCGGGACGCGGAGCTTTCTTT
cdr3_aa: CASSLAGRGAFF

d_call: TRBD1
clone_size: .
v_call: TRBV2
j_call: TRBJ2-1
cdr3_nt: TGTGCCAGCGGGGACAGAAATGAGCAGTTCTTC
cdr3_aa: CASGDRNEQFF

d_call: .
clone_size: .
v_call: TRBV5-1
j_call: TRBJ1-5
cdr3_nt: TGCGCCAGCAGCGTTGGAGGGCAGGGGTATCAGCCCCAGCATTTT
cdr3_aa: CASSVGGQGYQPQHF

d_call: .
clone_size: .
v_call: TRBV30
j_call: TRBJ1-4
cdr3_nt: TGTGCCTCAAGAGCAACAGGGCTCCCTAATGAAAAACTGTTTTTT
cdr3_aa: CASRATGLPNEKLFF

d_call: TRBD2
clone_size: .
v_call: TRBV14
j_call: TRBJ2-1
cdr3_nt: TGTGCCAGCAGCCAAGACATCGCGGGCGGGGGTAATGAGCAGTTCTTC
cdr3_aa: CASSQDIAGGGNEQFF

d_call: .
clone_size: .
v_call: TRBV4-1
j_call: TRBJ1-4
cdr3_nt: TGCGCCAGCAGCCAAGGTTCACAGCGTTCTCCTAATGAAAAACTGTTTTTT
cdr3_aa: CASSQGSQRSPNEKLFF

d_call: .
clone_size: .
v_call: TRBV5-6
j_call: TRBJ1-2
cdr3_nt: TGTGCCAGCAGCTTGGAGGCGAGCCTGGAGTCTGGCTACACCTTC
cdr3_aa: CASSLEASLESGYTF

d_call: .
clone_size: .
v_call: TRBV20-1
j_call: TRBJ2-4
cdr3_nt: TGCAGTGCTAGTCGGGGGAGAGAAAACATTCAGTACTTC
cdr3_aa: CSASRGRENIQYF

d_call: TRBD1
clone_size: .
v_call: TRBV3-1/TRBV3-2
j_call: TRBJ1-2
cdr3_nt: TGTGCCAGCAGCCAAGTGAACCCGGGACAGAGCCATGGCTACACCTTC
cdr3_aa: CASSQVNPGQSHGYTF

d_call: .
clone_size: .
v_call: TRBV7-9
j_call: TRBJ2-5
cdr3_nt: TGTGCCAGCAGCTTAGAGGATGGCGGGTTCCAAGAGACCCAGTACTTC
cdr3_aa: CASSLEDGGFQETQYF

d_call: .
clone_size: .
v_call: TRBV7-9
j_call: TRBJ1-1
cdr3_nt: TGTGCCAGCACCTCGGGACGAAAAGCTTTCTTT
cdr3_aa: CASTSGRKAFF

d_call: .
clone_size: .
v_call: TRBV5-4
j_call: TRBJ2-5
cdr3_nt: TGTGCCAGCAGCTTGGAGGGACGGGAGACCCAGTACTTC
cdr3_aa: CASSLEGRETQYF

d_call: .
clone_size: .
v_call: TRBV20-1
j_call: TRBJ2-3
cdr3_nt: TGCAGTGCTAGCGTCGAGGATACGCAGTATTTT
cdr3_aa: CSASVEDTQYF

d_call: .
clone_size: .
v_call: TRBV25-1
j_call: TRBJ1-2
cdr3_nt: TGTGCCAGCAGTGAGGACTGGCAGGGGAGCTATGGCTACACCTTC
cdr3_aa: CASSEDWQGSYGYTF

d_call: TRBD2
clone_size: once
v_call: TRBV4-2
j_call: TRBJ2-3
cdr3_nt: TGTGCCAGCAGCCAGGGACTAGCAAGCACAGATACGCAGTATTTT
cdr3_aa: CASSQGLASTDTQYF

d_call: TRBD1
clone_size: .
v_call: TRBV5-5
j_call: TRBJ2-1
cdr3_nt: TGTGCCAGCAGCTTCGGGACAGGGGATAATGAGCAGTTCTTC
cdr3_aa: CASSFGTGDNEQFF

d_call: .
clone_size: .
v_call: TRBV4-2
j_call: TRBJ1-4
cdr3_nt: TGTGCCAGCAGCCAGACCCCGGGGGGGAAACTGTTTTTT
cdr3_aa: CASSQTPGGKLFF

d_call: .
clone_size: .
v_call: TRBV6-4
j_call: TRBJ2-1
cdr3_nt: TGTGCCAGCAGTGAGAAAGGGCCTTCTGACGCGTTCTTC
cdr3_aa: CASSEKGPSDAFF

d_call: .
clone_size: once
v_call: TRBV12-3/TRBV12-4
j_call: TRBJ1-1
cdr3_nt: TGTGCCAGCAGTTTAGTGTCCCCTGAAGCTTTCTTT
cdr3_aa: CASSLVSPEAFF

d_call: TRBD2
clone_size: few
v_call: TRBV24-1
j_call: TRBJ2-1
cdr3_nt: TGTGCCACCAGTGATTCAACGACTAGCGGGAGGGCTAATGAGCAGTTCTTC
cdr3_aa: CATSDSTTSGRANEQFF

d_call: .
clone_size: .
v_call: TRBV6-5
j_call: TRBJ2-7
cdr3_nt: TGTGCCAGCATGAGAGGGGGAAAGGGCTCCTACGAGCAGTACTTC
cdr3_aa: CASMRGGKGSYEQYF